Listed here are 22 T cell receptor beta chains from one sample, sequenced in a study of beta chain features in type 1 diabetes. General study points: Shorter TCRB CDR3s, moderately but significantly so, were found in Type 1 diabetes patients in all four CD4+ subsets.

Every bit of the isolated RNA underwent reverse transcription, so sequencing read expressed TCRB transcripts. Here immunoSEQ multiplex PCR was the method, and the copy in TCRdb shows in-frame clones only, minus some. Here the sample spans approximately 120,000 clones, 17% being singletons. Antigens of these TCRs are unknown. The sequencing input was central memory CD4+ T cells from blood. All receptors derive from a man aged 18 to 30 with type 1 diabetes.

This clone was seen a few times. Other DNA sequences in the sample encode the same CDR3. The CDR3 region has the DNA TGTGCCTGGAGTTGGGGGGGTGAGCAGTTCTTC. This sequence encodes CAWSWGGEQFF. This chain uses TRBV30 with TRBJ2-1, with 7 bases that match TRBD2. The J segment lost 9 bases and the V segment lost 2 bases, leaving 1 base of the junction unmatched. The V gene's germline CDR1 is GTSNPN and CDR2 SVGIG (reference sequence). CDR3 length: 11 residues. The complete variable domain, with remaining parts taken from reference TRBV30 and TRBJ2-1, reads SQTIHQWPATLVQPVGSPLSLECTVEGTSNPNLYWYRQAAGRGLQLLFYSVGIGQISSEVPQNLSASRPQDRQFILSSKKLLLSDSGFYLCAWSWGGEQFFGPGTRLTVL.

This clone was observed a few times. The CDR3 sequence: CASSLGLQPYEQYF. The CDR3 coding sequence is TGTGCCAGCAGCTTGGGGCTTCAGCCCTACGAGCAGTACTTC. The rearrangement uses TRBV7-9 and TRBJ2-7; D perhaps matches TRBD1 (5 bases). The CDR3 totals 14 residues. CDR1 SEHNR and CDR2 FQNEAQ come from the germline V gene (reference sequence). V shed 3 bases and J shed 2 bases, with 11 bases lying between them.

A few counts support this clone. This rearrangement joins TRBV30 to TRBJ1-2, with D uncertain. CDR1 is GTSNPN and CDR2 is SVGIG in the germline V gene (reference sequence). With 5 bases removed from V and 7 bases from J, the gap between germline ends came to 20 bases. This CDR3 contains 14 residues. This chain's CDR3 is CAWDPGPSSPGYTF. CDR3 DNA sequence: TGTGCCTGGGATCCAGGTCCATCCAGCCCTGGCTACACCTTC.

The chain is built from TRBV6-5 and TRBJ2-3; 12 bases map to TRBD2. This CDR3 contains 15 residues. V gave up 5 bases and J gave up 2 bases; unmatched junction bases: 2. Per germline, CDR1 MNHEY and CDR2 SVGAGI. The CDR3 region has the DNA TGTGCCAGCAGTCTAGCGGGGGGGATCACAGATACGCAGTATTTT. Its translation is CASSLAGGITDTQYF.

This clone has more than one count but fewer than ten. The rearrangement links TRBV30 to TRBJ2-3; D gene uncertain. Trimming left V 6 bases short and J 6 bases short, with 10 bases between. The CDR3 sequence is 11 residues long. Germline-derived CDR1 and CDR2 are GTSNPN and SVGIG (reference sequence). CDR3 in amino acids: CACAPVDTQYF. The CDR3 DNA is TGTGCCTGTGCCCCTGTGGATACGCAGTATTTT.

This clone was recorded a few times. The chain couples TRBV29-1 to TRBJ2-3; the D is unclear. Trimming took off 5 bases at V and 4 bases at J, with 10 bases between the two ends. Germline V gene sequence: CDR1 SQVTM, CDR2 ANQGSEA. CDR3 length equals 12 residues. The CDR3 coding sequence is TGCAGCGTTCGTCGTGGCGCAGATACGCAGTATTTT. It specifies CSVRRGADTQYF.

This clone was detected only a few times. The V call is TRBV7-8, the J call TRBJ1-2, with D possibly matching TRBD1 (5 bases). The CDR3 runs to 16 residues. Germline-derived CDR1 and CDR2 are SGHVS and FQNEAQ. V was cut by 5 bases and J by 2 bases, with 18 bases left in between. CDR3 amino acids: CASSPLVVGGNYGYTF. CDR3 DNA: TGTGCCAGCAGCCCCCTGGTTGTGGGGGGAAACTATGGCTACACCTTC.

The chain is built from TRBV7-9 and TRBJ1-1; the D gene is possibly TRBD1 (5 bases). Deletions cut 7 bases from V and 0 bases from J, with 12 bases between. The CDR3 extends over 14 amino acids. Germline CDR1 reads SEHNR; CDR2 reads FQNEAQ (reference sequence). Here the CDR3 DNA reads TGTGCCAGCACCTTGGGGGGGATGAACACTGAAGCTTTCTTT. Amino acid sequence: CASTLGGMNTEAFF.

V and J are TRBV7-9 and TRBJ2-7; possibly TRBD1 for D (6 bases). Trimming took off 7 bases at V and 4 bases at J, with 14 bases between the two ends. The CDR3 extends over 13 amino acids. Germline values: CDR1 SEHNR, CDR2 FQNEAQ (reference sequence). The DNA for the CDR3 is TGTGCCAGCACCCCAGGGGCTGGGTACGAGCAGTACTTC. This sequence encodes CASTPGAGYEQYF.

This clone occurred many times. The chain uses TRBV5-4 and TRBJ1-2; 8 positions agree with TRBD1. The CDR3 has 14 residues. V shed 0 bases, J shed 4 bases, and the junction held 2 bases outside the gene matches. Germline CDR1 reads SGHNT; CDR2 reads YYREEE (reference sequence). CDR3 bases: TGTGCCAGCAGCTTGGTGACAGGGGTCTATGGCTACACCTTC. Translated, it gives CASSLVTGVYGYTF.

The chain is built from TRBV18 and TRBJ2-2, with D tentatively TRBD1 (6 bases). Germline CDR1 is KGHSH and CDR2 is LQKENI. The CDR3 contains 15 residues. V was pared by 3 bases and J by 2 bases, with 10 bases between. CDR3 nucleotide sequence: TGTGCCAGCTCACCGCGACAGGACAACACCGGGGAGCTGTTTTTT. It specifies CASSPRQDNTGELFF.

The chain employs TRBV7-9 and TRBJ2-1; D is possibly TRBD1 or TRBD2 (5 bases each). The CDR3 consists of 14 residues. Trimming removed 1 base from V and 8 bases from J, with 12 bases in between. Germline-derived CDR1 and CDR2 are SEHNR and FQNEAQ (reference sequence). CDR3 nucleotide sequence: TGTGCCAGCAGCTTAGTGTCTGGGGACGATGAGCAGTTCTTC. The encoded protein is CASSLVSGDDEQFF.

The chain employs TRBV5-4 and TRBJ2-7, with a possible D match to TRBD2 (5 bases). The CDR3 contains 15 residues. Trimming left V 0 bases short and J 0 bases short, with 10 bases between. CDR1 and CDR2 (germline): SGHNT, YYREEE (reference sequence). For the CDR3, the DNA is TGTGCCAGCAGCTTGGATCCTAGCACCTCCTACGAGCAGTACTTC. Amino acids: CASSLDPSTSYEQYF.

This clone occurred a few times. The rearrangement joins TRBV9 to TRBJ1-2; perhaps TRBD1 as D (5 bases). There are 15 residues in the CDR3. V was pared by 0 bases and J by 4 bases, with 13 bases between. The germline V gene encodes CDR1 SGDLS and CDR2 YYNGEE. The CDR3 protein is CASSVDEGRGYGYTF. The CDR3 region has the DNA TGTGCCAGCAGCGTAGATGAGGGGCGCGGCTATGGCTACACCTTC. The full variable domain, completed using reference TRBV9 and TRBJ1-2, is DSGVTQTPKHLITATGQRVTLRCSPRSGDLSVYWYQQSLDQGLQFLIQYYNGEERAKGNILERFSAQQFPDLHSELNLSSLELGDSALYFCASSVDEGRGYGYTFGSGTRLTVV.

The V gene is TRBV7-9, the J gene TRBJ2-3; D possibly corresponds to TRBD2 (6 bases). CDR1 and CDR2 from the germline V gene are SEHNR and FQNEAQ (reference sequence). The CDR3 is made up of 16 amino acids. Trimming took 5 bases from V and 6 from J, leaving 21 bases between them. CDR3 in amino acids: CASSLKPGTPRDTQYF. CDR3 sequence (DNA): TGTGCCAGCAGCCTAAAGCCCGGGACTCCTAGGGATACGCAGTATTTT.

This clone was found a few times. The rearrangement links TRBV27 to TRBJ2-7; no reliable D call. This CDR3 region has 14 residues. V lost 2 bases to trimming and J lost 3 bases, with 11 bases between them. Germline lookup yields CDR1 MNHEY and CDR2 SMNVEV (reference sequence). The CDR3 region is CASSLKGLGYEQYF. Here the CDR3 DNA reads TGTGCCAGCAGTTTAAAAGGCCTTGGCTACGAGCAGTACTTC.

The J gene is TRBJ2-7, the V gene TRBV5-1, with D perhaps matching TRBD1 (6 bases). Germline V gene data show CDR1 as SGHRS and CDR2 as YFSETQ. The CDR3 loop spans 16 amino acids. V was trimmed by 1 base and J by 3 bases, leaving 17 bases between them. CDR3 coding DNA: TGCGCCAGCAGCTTGCGAGGCAGGGGAATTCTCTACGAGCAGTACTTC. This codes for CASSLRGRGILYEQYF.

In its sample, this clone was seen a few times. The rearrangement uses TRBV19 and TRBJ1-2, with 11 bases that match TRBD1. From germline, CDR1 is LNHDA and CDR2 SQIVND (reference sequence). Trimming took 1 base from V and 4 from J; bases not matched to a gene: 2. The CDR3 sequence is 15 residues long. CDR3 nucleotides: TGTGCCAGTAGTATAGCCGGGACAGGGGGCTATGGCTACACCTTC. Its protein product is CASSIAGTGGYGYTF.

This clone has only a few counts. The chain joins TRBV7-9 to TRBJ2-5; 9 positions agree with TRBD2. The trim removed 3 bases at V and 4 bases at J, leaving 15 bases unmatched. The CDR3 extends over 18 amino acids. Germline V gives CDR1 SEHNR, CDR2 FQNEAQ (reference sequence). CDR3 amino acids: CASSFGGRVPRKGETQYF. CDR3 sequence (DNA): TGTGCCAGCAGCTTCGGCGGGAGGGTCCCAAGAAAGGGAGAGACCCAGTACTTC.

This clone came up many times. The chain links TRBV4-3 to TRBJ2-2, with D tentatively TRBD1 or TRBD2 (5 bases each). V lost 0 bases, J lost 6 bases, and 11 bases lay in between. The CDR3 has 15 amino acids. Germline CDR1 is LGHNA and CDR2 is YSLEER. Written as DNA, the CDR3 is TGCGCCAGCAGCCAAGAACCCAGGGACGCCGGGGAGCTGTTTTTT. Translated, it gives CASSQEPRDAGELFF.

This clone has more than one count but fewer than ten. The chain recombines TRBV14 with TRBJ1-4; D is ambiguous. V lost 0 bases and J 8 bases, leaving 13 bases between the germline ends. Germline V gene sequence: CDR1 SGHDN, CDR2 FVKESK. This CDR3 is 15 amino acids long. The DNA for the CDR3 is TGTGCCAGCAGCCAAGATATCGGAGGGAAAGAAAAACTGTTTTTT. It codes for CASSQDIGGKEKLFF. The variable domain in full, completed from reference TRBV14 and TRBJ1-4, reads EAGVTQFPSHSVIEKGQTVTLRCDPISGHDNLYWYRRVMGKEIKFLLHFVKESKQDESGMPNNRFLAERTGGTYSTLKVQPAELEDSGVYFCASSQDIGGKEKLFFGSGTQLSVL.

This sequence joins TRBV9 and TRBJ2-3; TRBD2 aligns across 9 bases. V was clipped by 1 base and J by 4 bases; unmatched bases: 13. The germline V gene has CDR1 SGDLS and CDR2 YYNGEE. This CDR3 has 18 residues. The DNA for the CDR3 is TGTGCCAGCAGCGTAAGGCCCTCGGTTAGCGGGGGAGCAGATACGCAGTATTTT. Protein: CASSVRPSVSGGADTQYF.